This T cell receptor beta chain was identified in a study of T-cell memory formation after mild COVID-19 (dated by TCRdb to the early 2020s). General notes on the study: TCR sequence clusters from the two donors were found to be largely donor specific. Longitudinal TCRalpha and TCRbeta repertoire sequencing tracked T-cell clones expanding and contracting after mild COVID-19 in two donors. The cohort was made up of two young adult volunteers, one female and one male, who were previously healthy.

The instrument given in TCRdb is Illumina NovaSeq 6000. cDNA libraries for TCRalpha and TCRbeta were prepared by 5'RACE using constant-segment primers, with sample barcodes and unique molecular identifiers added. Trizol reagent was used to extract RNA from every sample. Library amplification was performed in two PCR steps, and a second sample barcode and Illumina TruSeq adapters were introduced in the second step. Sequencing of libraries was performed on an Illumina NovaSeq with 2 x 150 bp paired-end reads. The authors' pipeline ran thus. Demultiplexing of reads and collapsing into UMI-guided consensus sequences were performed with migec v1.2.7. With mixcr v2.1.11, UMI consensuses were aligned to TRA and TRB V and J templates and assembled into clonotypes. Expanded or contracted clonotypes were those called significant by both edgeR and NoisET, with noise models trained on biological replicates. For edgeR calls, a false discovery rate-adjusted p below 0.01 and a log2 fold-change threshold of 1 were applied. As an exploratory analysis of dynamics, PCA with hierarchical clustering was applied to max-normalized trajectories of the 1000 most abundant clonotypes. The CD4 or CD8 phenotype of responding clones was assigned using the separately sequenced CD4+ and CD8+ repertoires. TCRdb passed the public sequencing reads through fastp at Q25 and MiXCR, retaining productive beta sequences. Entries that share a CDR3 protein sequence are merged under the most common genes and DNA. These V and J calls originate from TCRdb's pipeline instead of the authors' own analysis. A total of about 400,000 distinct CDR3 sequences appear in this sample, about 22% of them only once. Clones ranked in the top ten supply around 12% of the sample.

This clonotype was observed a handful of times. The target of this receptor is not known. Base qualities are not provided; no much larger clone lies one nucleotide away. PBMCs were isolated by Ficoll-Paque density gradient centrifugation. Broad study findings and their caveats: SARS-CoV-2 specificity was not confirmed for the second-wave clones peaking on day 37. From day 15 to 85, contracting clones showed balanced CD4/CD8 phenotypes, whereas a second wave of clones that expanded from day 15 to 37 leaned towards CD4+. Contracting CD4+ clones were found mainly in CM and EM memory subsets, while CD8+ clones were enriched in EMRA. Some responding clones were detected in pre-infection memory, which suggested that pre-existing cross-reactive memory T cells had joined the SARS-CoV-2 response. Only a couple of mild cases were covered in the study, and larger cohorts including severe cases with pre-infection samples were considered necessary.

This receptor was taken from an adult woman who had mild COVID-19 (a few samples of this study predate the infection). The sample titles of this study are shuffled in the database, so cell type and time point are left out; the donor was told from shared clones. The sample comprised PBMCs or a T cell subset sorted from them (not recorded which).

The DNA sequence follows: TGCAGTGCTAGAGGGACTAGATTATCAGATACGCAGTATTTT. Translated, this gives CSARGTRLSDTQYF. The rearrangement combines TRBV20-1 with TRBJ2-3; the junction holds 7 bases that match TRBD2. From V the trimming removes 1 base and from J it removes 4 bases, while the gene matches leave 5 bases of the junction unaccounted for. Sequences DFQATT (CDR1) and SNEGSKA (CDR2) are obtained from the germline V gene (reference sequence). The cysteine opens and the phenylalanine closes a CDR3 of 14 amino acids. Only the CDR3 portion is preserved as DNA: 42 bases, with reading frame beginning at the first base.